This T cell receptor beta chain was found in a study of T cell repertoires in cytomegalovirus infection. Study context: Public TCR beta signatures indicated both CMV infection and matching HLA type.

A word on this clonotype: Antigen specificity is unknown.

Using its own MiXCR run on the reads, TCRdb lists one record per CDR3 protein. The sample lists around 740,000 distinct CDR3 sequences; approximately 40% were seen once. The CDR3 runs to 14 residues. Trimming shortened V by 5 bases and J by 2 bases, and 13 bases separated the two germline ends. CDR1 and CDR2 (germline): SEHNR, FQNEAQ (reference sequence). The study's findings and limits: Totalled public TCR beta family frequency picked out people who carried CMV plus the relevant HLA. Clonotypes of TCR beta that were HLA-C-restricted and CMV-specific dominated the ex vivo response.

The sequencing input was PBMCs. This chain links TRBV7-9 with TRBJ2-7; D possibly matches TRBD1 or TRBD2 (6 bases each). This TCR came from a human donor in good health (CMV status not recorded). Some clones in this sample may be carry-over from other donors' samples. The CDR3 reads CASSAPGAPYEQYF. CDR3 nucleotide sequence: TGTGCCAGCAGCGCGCCGGGGGCCCCCTACGAGCAGTACTTC.